This paragraph covers one T cell receptor (beta chain) sequence. The antigen is not known. Sequenced by immunoSEQ multiplex PCR; TCRdb stores in-frame clones only, minus some. The sample yields roughly 500,000 clones, about 95% seen once. The sample originates from a study of shared clonotypes between healthy human individuals. Overall study context: Two women and a few men aged 18 to 49 served as donors. Three CD4 naive, three CD4 memory, two CD8 naive and one CD8 memory plate were used per donor.

The V gene lost 3 bases and the J gene lost 0 bases, with 9 bases spanning the gap. Germline V lookup: CDR1 SGDLS, CDR2 YYNGEE. The length of the CDR3 is 15 residues. The study, taken as a whole, reports: Approximately 5% was the fraction of naive CD4 clonotypes found shared across a handful of donors.

The chain recombines TRBV9 with TRBJ1-4; D gene unclear. This TCR was recovered from a woman aged 25-40 years in good health. Sequencing was done on a sample of naive CD4+ T cells sorted from blood. Subset indicated: CD45RA+ positively selected. CDR3 DNA sequence: TGTGCCAGCAGCGCGAACACGGCAACTAATGAAAAACTGTTTTTT. This gives the protein CASSANTATNEKLFF.